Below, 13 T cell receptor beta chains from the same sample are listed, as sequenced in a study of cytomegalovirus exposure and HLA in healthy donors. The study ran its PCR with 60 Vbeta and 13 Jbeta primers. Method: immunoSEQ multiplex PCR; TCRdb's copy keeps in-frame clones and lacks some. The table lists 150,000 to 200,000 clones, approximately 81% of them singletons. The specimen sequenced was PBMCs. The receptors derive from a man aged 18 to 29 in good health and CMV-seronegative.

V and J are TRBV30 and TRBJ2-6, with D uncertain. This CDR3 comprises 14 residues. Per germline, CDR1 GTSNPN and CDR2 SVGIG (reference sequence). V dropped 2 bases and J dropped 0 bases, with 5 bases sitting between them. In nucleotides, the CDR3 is TGTGCCTGGAGTCGGAGCTCTGGGGCCAACGTCCTGACTTTC. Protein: CAWSRSSGANVLTF. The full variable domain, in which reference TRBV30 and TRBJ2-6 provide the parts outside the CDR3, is SQTIHQWPATLVQPVGSPLSLECTVEGTSNPNLYWYRQAAGRGLQLLFYSVGIGQISSEVPQNLSASRPQDRQFILSSKKLLLSDSGFYLCAWSRSSGANVLTFGAGSRLTVL.

Here the CDR3 reads CASSFRGHPEQYF. The CDR3 nucleotides read TGTGCCAGCAGCTTCCGGGGTCATCCGGAGCAGTACTTC. The chain carries TRBV5-4 and TRBJ2-7, with D possibly being TRBD2 (5 bases). Trimming removed 2 bases from V and 7 bases from J, with 13 bases in between. Germline values: CDR1 SGHNT, CDR2 YYREEE (reference sequence). The CDR3 has 13 amino acids.

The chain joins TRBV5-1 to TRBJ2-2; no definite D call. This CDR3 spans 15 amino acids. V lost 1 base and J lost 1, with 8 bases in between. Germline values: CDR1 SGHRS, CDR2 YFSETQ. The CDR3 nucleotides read TGCGCCAGCAGCTTGCATTTCGGGAACACCGGGGAGCTGTTTTTT. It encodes CASSLHFGNTGELFF.

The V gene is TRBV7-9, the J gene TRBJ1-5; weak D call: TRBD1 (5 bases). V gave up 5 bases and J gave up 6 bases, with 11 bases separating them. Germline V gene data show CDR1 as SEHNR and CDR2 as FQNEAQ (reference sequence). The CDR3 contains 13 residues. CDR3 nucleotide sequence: TGTGCCAGCAGCCAGGAGGGGTCTCAGCCCCAGCATTTT. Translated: CASSQEGSQPQHF.

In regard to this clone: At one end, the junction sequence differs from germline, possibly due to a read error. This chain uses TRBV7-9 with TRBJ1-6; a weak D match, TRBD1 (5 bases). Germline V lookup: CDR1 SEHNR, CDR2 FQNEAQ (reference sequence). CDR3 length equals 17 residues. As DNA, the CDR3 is TGTTCCAGCAGCTTAGATCGTTGGGGGAGGACGGATTCACCCCTCCACTTT. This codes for CSSSLDRWGRTDSPLHF.

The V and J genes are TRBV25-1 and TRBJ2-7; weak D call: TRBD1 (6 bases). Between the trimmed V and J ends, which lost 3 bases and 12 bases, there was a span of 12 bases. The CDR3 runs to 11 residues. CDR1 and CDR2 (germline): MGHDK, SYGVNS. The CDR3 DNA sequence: TGTGCCAGCAGTGACTTGGACAGAAGGTACTTC. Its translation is CASSDLDRRYF.

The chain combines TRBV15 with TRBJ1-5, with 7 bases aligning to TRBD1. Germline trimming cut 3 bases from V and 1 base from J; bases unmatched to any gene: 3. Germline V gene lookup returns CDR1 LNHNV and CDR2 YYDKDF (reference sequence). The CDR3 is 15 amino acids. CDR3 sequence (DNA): TGTGCCACCAGCAGCGGGGACAGAAGCAATCAGCCCCAGCATTTT. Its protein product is CATSSGDRSNQPQHF.

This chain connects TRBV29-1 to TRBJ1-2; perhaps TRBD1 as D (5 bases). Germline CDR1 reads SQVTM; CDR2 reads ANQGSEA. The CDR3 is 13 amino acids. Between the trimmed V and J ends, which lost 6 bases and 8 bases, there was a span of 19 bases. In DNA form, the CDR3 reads TGCAGCGTCCTGCCTTTGGGGGGGAGAGGCTACACCTTC. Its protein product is CSVLPLGGRGYTF.

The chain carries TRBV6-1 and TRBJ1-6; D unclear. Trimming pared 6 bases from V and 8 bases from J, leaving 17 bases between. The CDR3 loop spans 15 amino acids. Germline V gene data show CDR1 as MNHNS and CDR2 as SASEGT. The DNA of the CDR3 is TGTGCCAGCAGCCGGAGCCCCGGGTTGGATTCACCCCTCCACTTT. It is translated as CASSRSPGLDSPLHF.

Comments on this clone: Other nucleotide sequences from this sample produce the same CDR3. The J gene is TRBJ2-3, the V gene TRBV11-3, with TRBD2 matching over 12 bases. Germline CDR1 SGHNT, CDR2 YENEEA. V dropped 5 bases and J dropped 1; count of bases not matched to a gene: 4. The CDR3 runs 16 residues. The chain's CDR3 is CASSQLAGGRTDTQYF. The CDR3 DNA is TGTGCCAGCAGCCAACTAGCGGGAGGTCGCACAGATACGCAGTATTTT.

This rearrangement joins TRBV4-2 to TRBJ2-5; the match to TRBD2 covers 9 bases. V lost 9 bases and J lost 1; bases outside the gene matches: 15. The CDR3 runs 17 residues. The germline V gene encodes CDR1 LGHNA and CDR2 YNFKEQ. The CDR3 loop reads CARGRCGGGRGQETQYF. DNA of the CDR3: TGTGCCAGGGGGAGATGCGGGGGGGGGAGGGGCCAAGAGACCCAGTACTTC.

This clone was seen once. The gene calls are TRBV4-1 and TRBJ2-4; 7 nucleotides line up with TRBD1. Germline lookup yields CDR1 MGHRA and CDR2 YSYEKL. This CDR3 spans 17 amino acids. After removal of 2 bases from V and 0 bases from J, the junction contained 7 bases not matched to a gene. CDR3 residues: CASSQSRQGPAKNIQYF. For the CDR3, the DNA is TGCGCCAGCAGCCAATCACGACAGGGCCCAGCCAAAAACATTCAGTACTTC.

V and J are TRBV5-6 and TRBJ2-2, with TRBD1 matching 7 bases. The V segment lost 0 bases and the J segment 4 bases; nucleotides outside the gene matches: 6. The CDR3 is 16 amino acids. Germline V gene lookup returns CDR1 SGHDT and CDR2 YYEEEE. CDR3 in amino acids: CASSLADQGVTGELFF. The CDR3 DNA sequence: TGTGCCAGCAGCTTGGCAGATCAGGGGGTCACCGGGGAGCTGTTTTTT. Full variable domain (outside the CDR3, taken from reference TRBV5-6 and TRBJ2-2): DAGVTQSPTHLIKTRGQQVTLRCSPKSGHDTVSWYQQALGQGPQFIFQYYEEEERQRGNFPDRFSGHQFPNYSSELNVNALLLGDSALYLCASSLADQGVTGELFFGEGSRLTVL.